This entry describes one T cell receptor (beta chain). Clones were read by immunoSEQ multiplex PCR, and TCRdb kept only the in-frame ones, dropping some. The table records about 2 million clones, roughly 94% of them present only once. This sample is drawn from a study of shared clonotypes between healthy human individuals. The germline CDR1 and CDR2 sequences are SGHTA and FQGNSA. The CDR3 is made up of 15 amino acids. Trimming removed 5 bases at V and 7 bases at J, with 18 bases between. Sequenced input: naive CD4+ T cells sorted from blood. Noted subset: CD45RA+ positively selected. This TCR was recovered from a man aged 18 to 30 in good health. This chain joins TRBV7-2 and TRBJ2-1, with D perhaps TRBD1 (6 bases). The CDR3 DNA follows: TGTGCCAGCAGCGGGCAGGGGTCTCCTTTGAATGAGCAGTTCTTC. Protein sequence: CASSGQGSPLNEQFF.